The 21 T cell receptor beta chains below were found in one sample sequenced in a study of blood T cells in healthy people across ages. Alongside a J-beta primer mix, a sample-barcoded 5' primer served in a second PCR lasting 7 to 11 cycles. MiXCR, applied by TCRdb to the 5' RACE reads, yields one record per CDR3 protein. This table holds 550,000 to 700,000 distinct CDR3 sequences, 27% found once. What was sequenced was blood. Receptors were obtained from a woman aged 70 to 79 in good health.

This clonotype has a handful of counts. This rearrangement joins TRBV2 to TRBJ2-2, with D possibly matching TRBD1 (5 bases). This CDR3 spans 16 amino acids. From germline, CDR1 is SNHLY and CDR2 FYNNEI. V was shortened by 2 bases and J by 6 bases, with 16 bases between the two germline ends. The CDR3 loop reads CASSERSGRGAGELFF. In DNA, the CDR3 is TGTGCCAGCAGTGAACGGTCCGGTAGGGGTGCCGGGGAGCTGTTTTTT.

In this sample, this clonotype turned up a few times. For the CDR3, the DNA is TGCAGTGCCCAAACTACCGGGACGAGGTTCGGCTACACCTTC. Translation: CSAQTTGTRFGYTF. V usage is TRBV20-1 and J usage is TRBJ1-2, with D possibly matching TRBD1 (5 bases). V was pared by 6 bases and J by 8 bases, with 22 bases between. The CDR3 is made up of 14 amino acids. Germline values: CDR1 DFQATT, CDR2 SNEGSKA (reference sequence).

This clonotype has a handful of counts. One junction end disagrees with the germline gene, perhaps due to a read error. The chain links TRBV29-1 to TRBJ2-5; a weak D match, TRBD1 (6 bases). The CDR3 is 11 residues long. Germline loops: CDR1 SQVTM, CDR2 ANQGSEA. CDR3 sequence (DNA): TGCAGCGCCGAAGGGCAGGGGACCCAATACTTC. It is translated as CSAEGQGTQYF.

The genes are TRBV30 and TRBJ2-5; D is unresolved. Germline lookup yields CDR1 GTSNPN and CDR2 SVGIG (reference sequence). V was shortened by 2 bases and J by 5 bases, with 12 bases between the two germline ends. The CDR3 contains 13 residues. Here the CDR3 reads CAWSPPGSETQYF. The CDR3 DNA follows: TGTGCCTGGAGTCCCCCCGGCTCGGAGACCCAGTACTTC.

A few counts support this clonotype. The chain is built from TRBV5-5 and TRBJ1-2; no clear D gene. Trimming took off 4 bases at V and 4 bases at J, with 8 bases between the two ends. The germline gives CDR1 SGHKS, CDR2 YYEKEE (reference sequence). CDR3 size: 12 residues. The DNA for the CDR3 is TGTGCCAGCAGCAAGCAGACCTATGGCTACACCTTC. Its translation is CASSKQTYGYTF. Variable domain in full (rest from reference TRBV5-5 and TRBJ1-2): DAGVTQSPTHLIKTRGQQVTLRCSPISGHKSVSWYQQVLGQGPQFIFQYYEKEERGRGNFPDRFSARQFPNYSSELNVNALLLGDSALYLCASSKQTYGYTFGSGTRLTVV.

In this sample, this clonotype turned up a few times. The chain is built from TRBV5-5 and TRBJ1-4; D is perhaps TRBD1 (6 bases). The CDR3 is made up of 14 amino acids. Per the germline V gene, CDR1 is SGHKS and CDR2 is YYEKEE (reference sequence). V dropped 4 bases and J dropped 2 bases, with 9 bases sitting between them. DNA of the CDR3: TGTGCCAGCAGCCGAGGACAGACTAATGAAAAACTGTTTTTT. Translating gives CASSRGQTNEKLFF.

This clonotype has just a few counts. The chain is built from TRBV15 and TRBJ2-1; TRBD2 matches 8 bases. The length of the CDR3 is 15 residues. V lost 1 base, J lost 7 bases, and 6 bases stayed unmatched. Per the germline V gene, CDR1 is LNHNV and CDR2 is YYDKDF (reference sequence). DNA for the CDR3: TGTGCCACCAGCAGAGTGACGGGGGGGTTAAATGAGCAGTTCTTC. Protein sequence: CATSRVTGGLNEQFF. The variable domain in full, completed from reference TRBV15 and TRBJ2-1, reads DAMVIQNPRYQVTQFGKPVTLSCSQTLNHNVMYWYQQKSSQAPKLLFHYYDKDFNNEADTPDNFQSRRPNTSFCFLDIRSPGLGDTAMYLCATSRVTGGLNEQFFGPGTRLTVL.

In this sample, this clonotype turned up a few times. This chain connects TRBV20-1 to TRBJ1-4, with D possibly matching TRBD1 (6 bases). Trimming cost V 6 bases and J 5 bases, with 7 bases left between them. The CDR3 loop spans 11 amino acids. Germline lookup yields CDR1 DFQATT and CDR2 SNEGSKA (reference sequence). In nucleotides, the CDR3 is TGCAGTGCCACAGGGAATGAAAAACTGTTTTTT. Encoded protein: CSATGNEKLFF.

This clonotype was recorded a few times. The CDR3 reads CASSLIEGMGYTF. In DNA form, the CDR3 reads TGTGCCAGCAGCTTAATCGAGGGGATGGGCTACACCTTC. This chain links TRBV7-9 with TRBJ1-2, with D possibly TRBD1 on 5 matching bases. V gave up 2 bases and J gave up 8 bases, with 12 bases separating them. The CDR3 length is 13 residues. CDR1 is SEHNR and CDR2 is FQNEAQ in the germline V gene (reference sequence).

The V gene is TRBV2, the J gene TRBJ2-1; D is ambiguous. Trimming took 4 bases from V and 7 from J, leaving 14 bases between them. CDR1 and CDR2 (germline): SNHLY, FYNNEI. The CDR3 length is 14 residues. This CDR3 is CASSAETKGNEQFF. CDR3 in DNA: TGTGCCAGCAGTGCCGAGACAAAGGGAAATGAGCAGTTCTTC. Full variable domain (missing parts from reference TRBV2 and TRBJ2-1): EPEVTQTPSHQVTQMGQEVILRCVPISNHLYFYWYRQILGQKVEFLVSFYNNEISEKSEIFDDQFSVERPDGSNFTLKIRSTKLEDSAMYFCASSAETKGNEQFFGPGTRLTVL.

This chain joins TRBV7-2 and TRBJ2-2, with TRBD2 matching over 8 bases. The germline CDR1 and CDR2 sequences are SGHTA and FQGNSA. Trimming cost V 3 bases and J 4 bases; bases outside gene matches: 7. The CDR3 spans 16 residues. CDR3 sequence reads: CASSLVGLASTGELFF. The CDR3 DNA reads as TGTGCCAGCAGCTTGGTCGGACTAGCCAGCACCGGGGAGCTGTTTTTT.

This clonotype was recorded a few times. V gene TRBV7-9 combines with J gene TRBJ1-4; 9 bases match TRBD1. The CDR3 totals 15 residues. The germline V gene has CDR1 SEHNR and CDR2 FQNEAQ (reference sequence). The junction had 2 bases not matched to a gene; V was cut back by 2 bases and J by 4 bases. The CDR3, as DNA: TGTGCCAGCAGCTTAAGGGGACAGGGTAATGAAAAACTGTTTTTT. Translated: CASSLRGQGNEKLFF.

The rearrangement joins TRBV3-1 to TRBJ1-4; TRBD1 is a possible D gene (5 bases). CDR3 length equals 14 residues. The germline gives CDR1 LGHDT, CDR2 YNNKEL (reference sequence). V was trimmed by 1 base and J by 11 bases, leaving 14 bases between them. CDR3 nucleotides: TGTGCCAGCAGCCAAGGGCAGGGTTTCGGGAAACTGTTTTTT. Encoded protein: CASSQGQGFGKLFF.

This clonotype appeared a few times. This chain uses TRBV7-2 with TRBJ2-7, with D possibly being TRBD1 or TRBD2 (5 bases each). V lost 5 bases to trimming and J lost 2 bases, with 16 bases between them. The CDR3 extends over 15 amino acids. Germline loops: CDR1 SGHTA, CDR2 FQGNSA. The CDR3 loop is CASSPEPGRPYEQYF. The CDR3 DNA follows: TGTGCCAGCAGCCCGGAACCGGGACGGCCCTACGAGCAGTACTTC.

The CDR3 here is CSARDGSKTGGYF. The CDR3 DNA reads as TGCAGTGCTAGAGATGGGTCGAAGACCGGGGGGTACTTC. The rearrangement links TRBV20-1 to TRBJ2-7; perhaps TRBD2 as D (6 bases). Per germline, CDR1 DFQATT and CDR2 SNEGSKA (reference sequence). Trimming took 0 bases from V and 12 from J, leaving 18 bases between them. The CDR3 covers 13 residues.

CDR3 sequence reads: CASSQKWTSGISYNEQFF. The CDR3 DNA follows: TGCGCCAGCAGCCAGAAATGGACTAGCGGGATCTCCTACAATGAGCAGTTCTTC. This chain uses TRBV4-3 with TRBJ2-1, with 12 bases fitting TRBD2. The junction had 6 bases not matched to a gene; V was cut back by 3 bases and J by 0 bases. This CDR3 is 18 amino acids long. The germline gives CDR1 LGHNA, CDR2 YSLEER.

The chain carries TRBV7-2 and TRBJ2-7; D is ambiguous. Germline V lookup: CDR1 SGHTA, CDR2 FQGNSA. The CDR3 runs 15 residues. Trimming cost V 6 bases and J 1 base, with 16 bases left between them. DNA of the CDR3: TGTGCCAGCAGTCCAAAAAGCGCTACTTCCTACGAGCAGTACTTC. This translates into CASSPKSATSYEQYF.

V usage is TRBV5-1 and J usage is TRBJ1-4; D gene uncertain. This CDR3 is 15 amino acids long. Germline loops: CDR1 SGHRS, CDR2 YFSETQ. V was shortened by 1 base and J by 7 bases, with 14 bases between the two germline ends. This CDR3 is CASSLSRGRVEKLFF. Written as DNA, the CDR3 is TGCGCCAGCAGCTTGAGTCGCGGGAGGGTTGAAAAACTGTTTTTT. Using reference TRBV5-1 and TRBJ1-4 for the parts outside the CDR3, the full variable domain is KAGVTQTPRYLIKTRGQQVTLSCSPISGHRSVSWYQQTPGQGLQFLFEYFSETQRNKGNFPGRFSGRQFSNSRSEMNVSTLELGDSALYLCASSLSRGRVEKLFFGSGTQLSVL.

This clonotype showed up just a few times. The chain combines TRBV7-2 with TRBJ2-3; tentative D call: TRBD2 (6 bases). CDR3 length equals 15 residues. The germline V gene encodes CDR1 SGHTA and CDR2 FQGNSA. Deletions cut 1 base from V and 6 bases from J, with 14 bases between. The DNA for the CDR3 is TGTGCCAGCAGCTTAGTCGGTAGCGCGGGGGATACGCAGTATTTT. It translates to CASSLVGSAGDTQYF.

The chain uses TRBV7-8 and TRBJ2-7, with no clear D. Germline CDR1 and CDR2: SGHVS and FQNEAQ. The CDR3 extends over 14 amino acids. Trimming left V 0 bases short and J 3 bases short, with 9 bases between. CDR3 in DNA: TGTGCCAGCAGCTTAGCGCGGATAATCTACGAGCAGTACTTC. It translates to CASSLARIIYEQYF.

The genes are TRBV7-2 and TRBJ2-7, with 7 bases lining up with TRBD2. The CDR3 has 14 residues. V shed 5 bases, J shed 0 bases, and the junction held 4 bases outside the gene matches. Germline loops: CDR1 SGHTA, CDR2 FQGNSA. In nucleotides, the CDR3 is TGTGCCAGCAGCCTGGGACTAACCTCCTACGAGCAGTACTTC. Protein sequence: CASSLGLTSYEQYF.